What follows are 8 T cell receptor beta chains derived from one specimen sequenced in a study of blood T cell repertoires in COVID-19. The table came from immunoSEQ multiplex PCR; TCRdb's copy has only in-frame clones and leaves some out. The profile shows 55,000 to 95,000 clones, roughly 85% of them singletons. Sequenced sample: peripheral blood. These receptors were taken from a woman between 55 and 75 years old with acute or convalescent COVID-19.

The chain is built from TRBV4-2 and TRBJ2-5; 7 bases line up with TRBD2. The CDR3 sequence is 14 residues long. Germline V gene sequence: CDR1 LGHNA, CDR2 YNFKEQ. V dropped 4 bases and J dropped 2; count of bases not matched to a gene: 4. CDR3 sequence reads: CASSPNGGQETQYF. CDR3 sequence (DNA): TGTGCCAGCAGCCCCAACGGGGGGCAAGAGACCCAGTACTTC.

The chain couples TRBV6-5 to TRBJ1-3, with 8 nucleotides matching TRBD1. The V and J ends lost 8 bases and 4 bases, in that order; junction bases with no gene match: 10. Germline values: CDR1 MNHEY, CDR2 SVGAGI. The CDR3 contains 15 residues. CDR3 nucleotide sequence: TGTGCCAGCGCTCCGACAGGGGCCAGCGGAAACACCATATATTTT. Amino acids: CASAPTGASGNTIYF.

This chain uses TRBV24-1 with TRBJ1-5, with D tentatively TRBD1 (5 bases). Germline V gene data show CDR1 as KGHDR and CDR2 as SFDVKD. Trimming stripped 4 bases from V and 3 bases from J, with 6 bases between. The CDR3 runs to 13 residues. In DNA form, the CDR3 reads TGTGCCACCAGTGAGGGGCACAATCAGCCCCAGCATTTT. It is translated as CATSEGHNQPQHF.

The CDR3 DNA reads as TGTGCCAGCAGCAAAGGAAGGACAGTCGCTGAAGGTCAGCCCCAGCATTTT. This gives the protein CASSKGRTVAEGQPQHF. The V call is TRBV21-1, the J call TRBJ1-5; the table's D call of TRBD1 was not tested on the DNA. TRBV21-1 is deemed a pseudogene. CDR3 length: 17 amino acids.

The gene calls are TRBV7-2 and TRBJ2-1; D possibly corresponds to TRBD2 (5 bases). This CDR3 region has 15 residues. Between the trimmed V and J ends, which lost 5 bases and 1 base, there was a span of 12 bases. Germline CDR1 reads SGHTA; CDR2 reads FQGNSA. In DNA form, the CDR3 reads TGTGCCAGCAGCCTTGGAGGAGGTTCCTACAATGAGCAGTTCTTC. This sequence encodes CASSLGGGSYNEQFF.

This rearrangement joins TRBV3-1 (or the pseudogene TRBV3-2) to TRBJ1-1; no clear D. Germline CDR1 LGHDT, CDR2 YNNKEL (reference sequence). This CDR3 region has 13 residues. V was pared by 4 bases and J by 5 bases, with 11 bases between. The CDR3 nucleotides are TGTGCCAGCAGCCCCCTGGCAGGAACTGAAGCTTTCTTT. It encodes CASSPLAGTEAFF.

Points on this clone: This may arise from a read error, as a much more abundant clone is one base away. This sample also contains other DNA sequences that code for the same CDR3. The CDR3 DNA is TGTGCCAGCAGTGAAGGGACAGGGAACTCCGGAAACACCATATATTTT. Amino acid sequence: CASSEGTGNSGNTIYF. J is TRBJ1-3 and V is TRBV2; 8 bases are a match to TRBD1. Unmatched junction bases numbered 6, after V lost 1 base and J lost 4 bases. The CDR3 has 16 residues. Germline V gene sequence: CDR1 SNHLY, CDR2 FYNNEI.

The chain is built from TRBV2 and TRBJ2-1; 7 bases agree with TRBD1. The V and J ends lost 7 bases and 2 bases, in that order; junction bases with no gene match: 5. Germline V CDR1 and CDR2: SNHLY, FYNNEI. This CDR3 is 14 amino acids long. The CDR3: CASTGQPTYNEQFF. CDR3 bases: TGTGCCAGCACGGGACAGCCGACCTACAATGAGCAGTTCTTC.